A single sample is the source of the 20 T cell receptor beta chains below, sequenced in a study of OX40 agonist ivuxolimab in advanced cancers. Here immunoSEQ multiplex PCR was the method, and the copy in TCRdb shows in-frame clones only, minus some. In the table there are nearly 65,000 clones, around 93% of which are singletons. Sequencing was performed on CD4+ or CD8+ T cells sorted from blood, taken in a trial of the OX40 agonist ivuxolimab. Receptors originate from an adult with an advanced solid tumor such as melanoma, head and neck, liver or kidney cancer.

The CDR3 reads CASSLEGLAGGTDTQYF. In DNA, the CDR3 is TGTGCCAGCAGCTTAGAGGGACTAGCGGGAGGCACAGATACGCAGTATTTT. The V gene is TRBV7-6, the J gene TRBJ2-3, with 14 nucleotides matching TRBD2. The CDR3 loop spans 17 amino acids. V shed 1 base and J 1 base; nucleotides not matched to a gene: 1. The germline gives CDR1 SGHVS, CDR2 FNYEAQ. The entire variable domain, with the rest obtained from reference TRBV7-6 and TRBJ2-3, is as follows: GAGVSQSPRYKVTKRGQDVALRCDPISGHVSLYWYRQALGQGPEFLTYFNYEAQQDKSGLPNDRFSAERPEGSISTLTIQRTEQRDSAMYRCASSLEGLAGGTDTQYFGPGTRLTVL.

The V gene is TRBV27, the J gene TRBJ1-1; TRBD1 might be the D (5 bases). CDR3 length: 14 residues. Germline V gene lookup returns CDR1 MNHEY and CDR2 SMNVEV (reference sequence). V was pared by 2 bases and J by 6 bases, with 13 bases between. CDR3 sequence (DNA): TGTGCCAGCAGTTTAGCAGTGTGGGGGGCTGAAGCTTTCTTT. Its translation: CASSLAVWGAEAFF.

This chain connects TRBV4-1 to TRBJ1-5, with 9 bases lining up with TRBD1. J was trimmed by 6 bases and V by 4 bases; bases with no gene match: 4. The CDR3 extends over 14 amino acids. Looked up from germline, CDR1 is MGHRA and CDR2 is YSYEKL. The CDR3 loop reads CASSPGTGSQPQHF. The CDR3 coding sequence is TGCGCCAGCAGCCCCGGGACAGGGAGTCAGCCCCAGCATTTT.

J is TRBJ1-1 and V is TRBV4-1; D remains unclear. Germline lookup yields CDR1 MGHRA and CDR2 YSYEKL. Trimming removed 4 bases from V and 1 base from J, with 16 bases in between. The length of the CDR3 is 16 residues. DNA of the CDR3: TGCGCCAGCAGCCCAGACACCCTAAAAGGGAACACTGAAGCTTTCTTT. It specifies CASSPDTLKGNTEAFF.

V usage is TRBV28 and J usage is TRBJ2-1; weak D call: TRBD2 (6 bases). Germline V CDR1 and CDR2: MDHEN, SYDVKM. The CDR3 extends over 11 amino acids. The V and J ends lost 5 bases and 10 bases respectively, with 9 bases between them. The CDR3 here is CASSTSGEQFF. CDR3 bases: TGTGCCAGCAGTACAAGCGGGGAGCAGTTCTTC.

V and J are TRBV29-1 and TRBJ2-5; D may be TRBD2 (6 bases). The CDR3 runs 20 residues. The V end was cut by 0 bases, the J end by 1 base, with 27 bases between. Germline V gene sequence: CDR1 SQVTM, CDR2 ANQGSEA. The CDR3, as DNA: TGCAGCGTTGAAGATCCCGATATCATCTCGGTGCGGGAACCCCAAGAGACCCAGTACTTC. The encoded protein is CSVEDPDIISVREPQETQYF.

The chain recombines TRBV7-3 with TRBJ2-3, with 8 nucleotides matching TRBD2. Per germline, CDR1 SGHTA and CDR2 FQGTGA. The CDR3 runs to 15 residues. V trimming: 4 bases; J trimming: 2 bases; junction bases outside the gene matches: 5. CDR3 region: CASSYGTRPTDTQYF. CDR3 coding DNA: TGTGCCAGCAGCTACGGGACTAGACCCACAGATACGCAGTATTTT.

The chain has TRBV6-5 and TRBJ1-5; 7 bases agree with TRBD1. Germline V gene data show CDR1 as MNHEY and CDR2 as SVGAGI. This CDR3 contains 15 residues. J lost 3 bases, V lost 2 bases, and 4 bases had no gene match. The CDR3 spells CASSYRDSPNQPQHF. The CDR3 nucleotides read TGTGCCAGCAGTTACCGGGACAGCCCCAATCAGCCCCAGCATTTT.

The rearrangement uses TRBV27 and TRBJ2-1; D remains ambiguous. This CDR3 is built from 13 residues. With 2 bases removed from V and 4 bases from J, the gap between germline ends came to 6 bases. Germline V gives CDR1 MNHEY, CDR2 SMNVEV (reference sequence). The CDR3 here is CASSLRPYNEQFF. The CDR3, as DNA: TGTGCCAGCAGTTTACGCCCTTACAATGAGCAGTTCTTC.

The rearrangement joins TRBV7-2 to TRBJ2-3; perhaps TRBD1 as D (6 bases). Trimming left V 4 bases short and J 5 bases short, with 16 bases between. The CDR3 runs to 15 residues. Germline loops: CDR1 SGHTA, CDR2 FQGNSA. Written as DNA, the CDR3 is TGTGCCAGCAGCTACTGGGGGCGGGTGGTAGATACGCAGTATTTT. Residues: CASSYWGRVVDTQYF. Together with reference TRBV7-2 and TRBJ2-3, the CDR3 gives the full variable domain: GAGVSQSPSNKVTEKGKDVELRCDPISGHTALYWYRQSLGQGLEFLIYFQGNSAPDKSGLPSDRFSAERTGGSVSTLTIQRTQQEDSAVYLCASSYWGRVVDTQYFGPGTRLTVL.

The V gene is TRBV5-6, the J gene TRBJ2-5, with D possibly matching TRBD2 (5 bases). This CDR3 has 15 residues. Trimming removed 1 base from V and 5 bases from J, with 15 bases in between. CDR1 is SGHDT, CDR2 YYEEEE, per germline. The CDR3 spells CASSLSGSLGETQYF. CDR3 nucleotides: TGTGCCAGCAGCTTGTCGGGGTCCTTGGGGGAGACCCAGTACTTC.

The V call is TRBV7-9, the J call TRBJ2-7; D is possibly TRBD1 (8 bases). The CDR3 runs to 13 residues. Trimming removed 8 bases from V and 5 bases from J, with 16 bases in between. Germline values: CDR1 SEHNR, CDR2 FQNEAQ (reference sequence). The CDR3 sequence is CASATGGAHEQYV. For the CDR3, the DNA is TGTGCCAGCGCCACAGGGGGGGCCCACGAGCAGTACGTC.

The V gene is TRBV12-1, the J gene TRBJ1-2; the table's D call, TRBD1, has no DNA check behind it. TRBV12-1 represents a pseudogene. The CDR3 runs 18 residues. The CDR3 here is CASSHPRQTPLIRYGYTF. As DNA, the CDR3 is TGTGCCAGCAGCCACCCCCGACAGACCCCCCTAATCCGCTATGGCTACACCTTC.

This sequence joins TRBV28 and TRBJ2-3; D ambiguous. CDR1 is MDHEN and CDR2 is SYDVKM in the germline V gene. This CDR3 region has 13 residues. V was clipped by 6 bases and J by 2 bases, with 9 bases between them. The CDR3 DNA sequence: TGTGCCAGCAGCAGCGCTCTCACAGATACGCAGTATTTT. Translation: CASSSALTDTQYF.

The V call is TRBV28, the J call TRBJ2-1; D is unclear. Per germline, CDR1 MDHEN and CDR2 SYDVKM. V gave up 2 bases and J gave up 5 bases, with 16 bases separating them. This CDR3 is built from 16 residues. CDR3 in amino acids: CASSLPFGTANNEQFF. In nucleotides, the CDR3 is TGTGCCAGCAGTTTACCCTTCGGAACAGCTAACAATGAGCAGTTCTTC.

The chain joins TRBV11-2 to TRBJ2-1; maybe TRBD2 (6 bases). CDR3 length: 16 residues. Germline V lookup: CDR1 SGHAT, CDR2 FQNNGV. V lost 2 bases and J 2 bases, leaving 13 bases between the germline ends. The CDR3 DNA reads as TGTGCCAGCAGCTTACCCGGGACTCCCCCCTACAATGAGCAGTTCTTC. It specifies CASSLPGTPPYNEQFF.

The chain couples TRBV5-6 to TRBJ2-7; 7 bases are a match to TRBD2. V shed 0 bases and J 4 bases; nucleotides not matched to a gene: 1. The CDR3 has 13 residues. CDR1 SGHDT and CDR2 YYEEEE come from the germline V gene. The CDR3: CASSLERGYEQYV. CDR3 DNA sequence: TGTGCCAGCAGCTTGGAGCGGGGTTACGAGCAGTACGTC.

The chain joins TRBV11-2 to TRBJ1-1; D is unresolved. In germline, CDR1 is SGHAT, CDR2 FQNNGV. Trimming removed 1 base from V and 1 base from J, with 7 bases in between. The CDR3 loop spans 14 amino acids. The CDR3 DNA reads TGTGCCAGCAGCTTAGGAGACCGGAACACTGAAGCTTTCTTT. This sequence encodes CASSLGDRNTEAFF.

V is TRBV27 and J is TRBJ2-1; D not certain. The ends were cut back, 2 bases at V and 5 bases at J, with 19 bases in the middle. The CDR3 spans 17 residues. In germline, CDR1 is MNHEY, CDR2 SMNVEV (reference sequence). In DNA form, the CDR3 reads TGTGCCAGCAGTTTAAAATTGTCGGTCCGAATTAACAATGAGCAGTTCTTC. Its translation: CASSLKLSVRINNEQFF.

In its sample, this clone is medium-sized. The chain couples TRBV14 to TRBJ1-3; TRBD1 might be the D (5 bases). The length of the CDR3 is 15 residues. Germline CDR1 SGHDN, CDR2 FVKESK. Trimming took 1 base from V and 2 from J, leaving 9 bases between them. For the CDR3, the DNA is TGTGCCAGCAGCCAAGCCCGAGGGGCTGGAAACACCATATATTTT. This encodes CASSQARGAGNTIYF. The full variable domain, in which reference TRBV14 and TRBJ1-3 provide the parts outside the CDR3, is EAGVTQFPSHSVIEKGQTVTLRCDPISGHDNLYWYRRVMGKEIKFLLHFVKESKQDESGMPNNRFLAERTGGTYSTLKVQPAELEDSGVYFCASSQARGAGNTIYFGEGSWLTVV.